A selection of T cell receptor beta chains follows, all from one sample in a study of blood T cell repertoires in COVID-19. The data were produced by immunoSEQ multiplex PCR, yet TCRdb's version contains in-frame clones alone and is incomplete. The sample carries some 150,000 clones, around 83% recorded once. Sequenced material: PBMCs or T cells enriched from blood (not recorded which). The source of these receptors is a woman between 50 and 59 years old in a cohort exposed to, infected with or recovered from COVID-19 (not recorded which). The CDR3 runs from the conserved cysteine through the conserved F or W. A D gene is named only where the DNA matches it firmly. The listing skips clone size in some rows; elsewhere it reads once, few, many or a size class.

cdr3_length d_call clone_size j_call v_call cdr3_nt cdr3_aa
15 TRBD1 . TRBJ2-1 TRBV7-8 TGTGCCAGCAGCTTTTCGGGACAGGGAGAAAAGGAGCAGTTCTTC CASSFSGQGEKEQFF
15 TRBD1 . TRBJ2-2 TRBV5-1 TGCGCCAGCAGTACCGGGACAGGGAGGTCCGGGGAGCTGTTTTTT CASSTGTGRSGELFF
15 TRBD1 . TRBJ1-2 TRBV24-1 TGTGCCACCAGTGACACCGGACAGGGGCTCTATGGCTACACCTTC CATSDTGQGLYGYTF
15 . . TRBJ1-5 TRBV19 TGTGCCAGTAAGTCCGGGGGTTACGGCAATCAGCCCCAGCATTTT CASKSGGYGNQPQHF
15 . . TRBJ2-2 TRBV6-5 TGTGCCAGCAGGCCGACATGGCGCGGGACCGGGGAGCTGTTTTTT CASRPTWRGTGELFF
15 . . TRBJ2-7 TRBV7-6 TGTGCCAGCAGCTTACAACGGGACTTTTCCTACGAGCAGTACTTC CASSLQRDFSYEQYF
17 TRBD1 . TRBJ2-1 TRBV5-6 TGTGCCAGCAGCACACTCCTAACCGGGACAGGGAAAGATGAGCAGTTCTTC CASSTLLTGTGKDEQFF
15 TRBD1 once TRBJ1-1 TRBV18 TGTGCCAGCTCACCCGAATACTCGACAGGGACTGAAGCTTTCTTT CASSPEYSTGTEAFF
13 TRBD1 many TRBJ2-7 TRBV2 TGTGCCAGCGGCTGGACAGGGGGAGGCGAGCAGTACTTC CASGWTGGGEQYF
16 TRBD1 . TRBJ1-2 TRBV5-1 TGCGCCAGCAGCTTAACCACAGAGGGGGCGGTCTATGGCTACACCTTC CASSLTTEGAVYGYTF
15 TRBD1 . TRBJ1-5 TRBV15 TGTGCCACCAGCATCTCGACAGGGATCAATCAGCCCCAGCATTTT CATSISTGINQPQHF
16 . . TRBJ1-1 TRBV5-1 TGCGCCAGCAGCTTGGCCGGAGATGGTCGGGGGGCTGAAGCTTTCTTT CASSLAGDGRGAEAFF
17 TRBD1 . TRBJ2-3 TRBV19 TGTGCCAGTAGTACATCCGGGACAGTCTCTAGCACAGATACGCAGTATTTT CASSTSGTVSSTDTQYF
11 . . TRBJ2-5 TRBV12-3/TRBV12-4 TGTGCCAGCAGTTTGGGCCAGGCCGAGTACTTC CASSLGQAEYF
15 . . TRBJ1-5 TRBV28 TGTGCCAGCAGTTTCTCGGACAGATACCGGCAGCCCCAGCATTTT CASSFSDRYRQPQHF
14 . . TRBJ2-2 TRBV3-1/TRBV3-2 TGTGCCAGCAGCCGAATGAGAGGGACCGGGGAGCTGTTTTTT CASSRMRGTGELFF
14 TRBD1 . TRBJ2-7 TRBV4-1 TGCGCCAGCAGCCGCGACAGGGTGAGCTACGAGCAGTACTTC CASSRDRVSYEQYF
17 TRBD1 . TRBJ2-6 TRBV7-3 TGTGCCAGCAGCTTAAGGGGACAGGGGACTGGGGCCAACGTCCTGACTTTC CASSLRGQGTGANVLTF
13 . . TRBJ2-7 TRBV5-8 TGTGCCAGCAGCTTGGACTCCCCGGTCGAGAAGTACTTC CASSLDSPVEKYF
13 TRBD1 once TRBJ1-2 TRBV4-1 TGCGCCAGCAGCCCCCAGGGGGATTATGGCTACACCTTC CASSPQGDYGYTF
14 . . TRBJ1-1 TRBV6-5 TGTGCCAGCAGTTACGGTTCGGGGGTCCTTGAAGCTTTCTTT CASSYGSGVLEAFF
17 TRBD2 once TRBJ2-5 TRBV19 TGTGCCAGTAGTGTGTTGGTAGGCGGGGGGCTCCAAGAGACCCAGTACTTC CASSVLVGGGLQETQYF
16 TRBD2 . TRBJ2-7 TRBV28 TGTGCCAGCAGTTCCGTGACTAGCGGGGGATCCTACGAGCAGTACTTC CASSSVTSGGSYEQYF
16 TRBD2 . TRBJ2-3 TRBV6-1 TGTGCCAGCAGTGAGGGACTAGCGGGGTACACAGATACGCAGTATTTT CASSEGLAGYTDTQYF
16 . . TRBJ2-3 TRBV11-1 TGTGCCAGCAGCTTAGGTGGGAGGCTACGCACAGATACGCAGTATTTT CASSLGGRLRTDTQYF
18 TRBD1 . TRBJ1-4 TRBV28 TGTGCCAGCAGTCGGGGCTTTAGGGACAGGGAGACTAATGAAAAACTGTTTTTT CASSRGFRDRETNEKLFF
17 . once TRBJ1-2 TRBV29-1 TGCAGCGCATCCCCCGGGACCCTCGGCAGGGGCAACTATGGCTACACCTTC CSASPGTLGRGNYGYTF
14 . . TRBJ2-2 TRBV13 TGTGCCAGCAGCCCGACCCTAGACACCGGGGAGCTGTTTTTT CASSPTLDTGELFF
16 TRBD1 . TRBJ1-1 TRBV11-2 TGTGCCAGCAGCTTAGACCCGGGACAGGGAAAGGTTGAAGCTTTCTTT CASSLDPGQGKVEAFF
14 . . TRBJ1-2 TRBV2 TGTGCCAGCAGCCCCCCCGACAAGCCCTATGGCTACACCTTC CASSPPDKPYGYTF
13 TRBD1 . TRBJ1-2 TRBV29-1 TGCAGCGCAGACAGGGGATCTAACTATGGCTACACCTTC CSADRGSNYGYTF
12 . . TRBJ1-2 TRBV7-2 TGTGCCAGCAGCTTAGAAGTCGGTGGCTACACCTTC CASSLEVGGYTF
12 . . TRBJ2-7 TRBV3-1/TRBV3-2 TGTGCCAGCAGCCACCCCCCGGACATGGAGTACTTC CASSHPPDMEYF
14 . once TRBJ2-3 TRBV29-1 TGCAGCGTTTTGGGGCGGGACGACTTCGATACGCAGTATTTT CSVLGRDDFDTQYF
11 . . TRBJ2-1 TRBV29-1 TGCAGCGTTGAACCGCGCGGGTCGCAGTTCTTC CSVEPRGSQFF
14 TRBD1 . TRBJ1-4 TRBV11-2 TGTGCCAGCGGACGACAGGGGGCGGGTGAAAAACTGTTTTTT CASGRQGAGEKLFF
14 . . TRBJ1-6 TRBV19 TGTGCCAGTAGTTCCCCCGACAGGAACTCACCCCTCCACTTT CASSSPDRNSPLHF
14 TRBD2 . TRBJ2-1 TRBV5-1 TGCGCCAGCAGCTTGGGCGGGAGGGACAATGAGCAGTTCTTC CASSLGGRDNEQFF
15 . . TRBJ2-2 TRBV10-3 TGTGCCACCACAAGCGGGCCTACGAACACCGGGGAGCTGTTTTTT CATTSGPTNTGELFF
15 . . TRBJ1-2 TRBV5-6 TGTGCCAGCAGCCCCCCGCCCGGGACGGAGGGTGGCTACACCTTC CASSPPPGTEGGYTF
16 TRBD1 . TRBJ2-2 TRBV5-1 TGCGCCAGCAGCCCTGGACAGGGGCGCGGTCCCGGGGAGCTGTTTTTT CASSPGQGRGPGELFF
14 . . TRBJ2-5 TRBV24-1 TGTGCCACCAGTGATGCGACTGTCGTCGAGACCCAGTACTTC CATSDATVVETQYF
16 TRBD2 few TRBJ2-7 TRBV11-2 TGTGCCAGCAGCTACCCCTTAGCGGGAGCAACCTACGAGCAGTACTTC CASSYPLAGATYEQYF
14 . . TRBJ1-3 TRBV27 TGTGCCAGCAGTTTAAGAGCCGGGTGGAACACCATATATTTT CASSLRAGWNTIYF
12 . . TRBJ1-1 TRBV29-1 TGCAGCGTTGGACAGAGGAACACTGAAGCTTTCTTT CSVGQRNTEAFF
11 . . TRBJ1-1 TRBV7-6 TGTGCCAGCAGCTTAGGCGATGAAGCTTTCTTT CASSLGDEAFF
15 TRBD2 . TRBJ2-3 TRBV6-2/TRBV6-3 TGTGCCAGCAGTTACGGGACTAGCGGCCCCGATACGCAGTATTTT CASSYGTSGPDTQYF
16 . . TRBJ1-3 TRBV7-3 TGTGCCAGCAGCTTACTGGGGGAGGGAGCCGGAAACACCATATATTTT CASSLLGEGAGNTIYF
11 . . TRBJ1-5 TRBV11-2 TGTGCCAGCAGCCCGTATCAGCCCCAGCATTTT CASSPYQPQHF
15 . . TRBJ2-1 TRBV9 TGTGCCAGCACCGCAGTGCCTGCTTCCTACAATGAGCAGTTCTTC CASTAVPASYNEQFF
14 . once TRBJ2-1 TRBV28 TGTGCCACCTGGAGCGGCAGCTCCTACAATGAGCAGTTCTTC CATWSGSSYNEQFF
17 TRBD1 . TRBJ1-4 TRBV7-9 TGTGCCAGCAGCTCAGAGAGACAGGGCCTGACTAATGAAAAACTGTTTTTT CASSSERQGLTNEKLFF
17 TRBD1 many TRBJ1-5 TRBV19 TGTGCCAGTACTACGATTCGGGGAGGACAGGGGGACCAGCCCCAGCATTTT CASTTIRGGQGDQPQHF
14 . . TRBJ1-2 TRBV2 TGTGCCAGCAGCCTGACAGGCCCTTTGGGAGGCTACACCTTC CASSLTGPLGGYTF
15 TRBD1 . TRBJ2-1 TRBV5-1 TGCGCCAGCGCGCTAACAGGGGGTACTGGCAATGAGCAGTTCTTC CASALTGGTGNEQFF